These 3 T cell receptor beta chains originate from one sample sequenced in a study of T cell responses to AZD1222 COVID-19 vaccine. The method was immunoSEQ multiplex PCR; TCRdb's version includes in-frame clones alone and lacks a portion of them. This table holds about 150,000 clones, around 87% found once. The source material was peripheral blood, sampled 28 days after the second AZD1222 dose. These TCRs come from an adult who received the AZD1222 COVID-19 vaccine.

This clone was seen only once. The chain employs TRBV28 and TRBJ1-2; D is ambiguous. V lost 8 bases to trimming and J lost 0 bases, with 13 bases between them. Germline V lookup: CDR1 MDHEN, CDR2 SYDVKM. CDR3 size: 14 residues. The CDR3 DNA follows: TGTGCCAGCCGCGTCGAACTAACTAACTATGGCTACACCTTC. Protein sequence: CASRVELTNYGYTF.

This clone appeared a single time. The chain carries TRBV28 and TRBJ1-2; D gene uncertain. V lost 5 bases to trimming and J lost 5 bases, with 12 bases between them. CDR3 length equals 13 residues. Germline-derived CDR1 and CDR2 are MDHEN and SYDVKM. This chain's CDR3 is CASSPAVEYGYTF. The CDR3, as DNA: TGTGCCAGCAGTCCTGCCGTGGAGTATGGCTACACCTTC.

The chain combines TRBV7-3 with TRBJ2-6, with a possible D match to TRBD2 (6 bases). Deletions cut 3 bases from V and 2 bases from J, with 14 bases between. The CDR3 has 17 amino acids. Germline V gene sequence: CDR1 SGHTA, CDR2 FQGTGA. CDR3 sequence: CASSLRGPGAGANVLTF. CDR3 DNA: TGTGCCAGCAGCTTGCGGGGCCCGGGTGCTGGGGCCAACGTCCTGACTTTC.